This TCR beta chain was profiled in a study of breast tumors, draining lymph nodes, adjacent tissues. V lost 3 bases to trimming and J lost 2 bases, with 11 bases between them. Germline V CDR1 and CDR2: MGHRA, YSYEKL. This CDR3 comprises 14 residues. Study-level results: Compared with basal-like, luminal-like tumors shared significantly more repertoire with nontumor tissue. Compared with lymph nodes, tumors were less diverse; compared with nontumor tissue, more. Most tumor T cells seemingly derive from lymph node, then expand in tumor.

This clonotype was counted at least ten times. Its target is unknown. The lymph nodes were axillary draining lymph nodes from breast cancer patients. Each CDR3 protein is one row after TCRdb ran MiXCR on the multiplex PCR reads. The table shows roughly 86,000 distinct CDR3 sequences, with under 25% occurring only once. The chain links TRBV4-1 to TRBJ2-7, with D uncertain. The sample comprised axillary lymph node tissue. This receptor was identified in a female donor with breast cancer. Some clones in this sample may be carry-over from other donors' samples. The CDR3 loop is CASSQNYEPYEQYF. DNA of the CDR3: TGCGCCAGCAGCCAGAACTATGAGCCCTACGAGCAGTACTTC.